One and the same sample provided the 24 T cell receptor beta chains below, sequenced in a study of blood T cell repertoires in COVID-19. Generated by immunoSEQ multiplex PCR, the TCRdb table keeps only in-frame clones and is missing some. The sample records roughly 390,000 clones, around 87% being singletons. The sequenced sample consisted of peripheral blood. The receptors shown here come from a woman between 25 and 40 years old with COVID-19, enrolled during active disease.

The rearrangement uses TRBV9 and TRBJ1-1; possibly TRBD1 for D (6 bases). The CDR3 spans 14 residues. Trimming stripped 2 bases from V and 4 bases from J, with 12 bases between. The germline gives CDR1 SGDLS, CDR2 YYNGEE. The DNA of the CDR3 is TGTGCCAGCAGCGTTAACAGGGTCGGCACTGAAGCTTTCTTT. Translating it yields CASSVNRVGTEAFF.

This chain joins TRBV6-6 and TRBJ2-7; 7 bases line up with TRBD1. Germline loops: CDR1 MNHNY, CDR2 SVGAGI (reference sequence). The CDR3 contains 12 residues. The trim removed 4 bases at V and 6 bases at J, leaving 3 bases unmatched. CDR3 protein: CASSWTGSEQYF. CDR3 DNA sequence: TGTGCCAGCAGTTGGACAGGCTCCGAGCAGTACTTC.

The genes are TRBV24-1 and TRBJ2-7; 13 nucleotides line up with TRBD2. The V segment lost 4 bases and the J segment 5 bases; nucleotides outside the gene matches: 4. The length of the CDR3 is 15 residues. Germline assignment: CDR1 KGHDR and CDR2 SFDVKD. CDR3 in amino acids: CATSDRTSGSDEQYF. The CDR3 DNA reads TGTGCCACCAGTGACAGGACTAGCGGGAGTGACGAGCAGTACTTC.

The chain links TRBV5-4 to TRBJ2-7; tentative D call: TRBD1 (5 bases). CDR1 and CDR2 from the germline V gene are SGHNT and YYREEE (reference sequence). The CDR3 is made up of 13 amino acids. Trimming took off 4 bases at V and 4 bases at J, with 12 bases between the two ends. CDR3 sequence: CASSRPQGYEQYF. Here the CDR3 DNA reads TGTGCCAGCAGCCGTCCTCAGGGATACGAGCAGTACTTC.

In this sample, this clone turned up once. V and J are TRBV19 and TRBJ1-5; 7 bases are shared with TRBD1. The CDR3 is made up of 13 amino acids. The V segment lost 6 bases and the J segment 7 bases; nucleotides outside the gene matches: 6. The germline V gene has CDR1 LNHDA and CDR2 SQIVND (reference sequence). The CDR3 DNA is TGTGCCAGTAGCCTCAGGGGACAGCAGCCCCAGCATTTT. This sequence encodes CASSLRGQQPQHF.

The rearrangement uses TRBV6-6 and TRBJ2-1; TRBD2 matches at 15 bases. The CDR3 is made up of 19 amino acids. Trimming at V came to 5 bases and at J to 4 bases, leaving 12 bases not matched to a gene. The germline CDR1 and CDR2 sequences are MNHNY and SVGAGI (reference sequence). CDR3 in DNA: TGTGCCAGCAGTCCGTGGACTAGCGGGAGGGCGACGGTTTACAATGAGCAGTTCTTC. The encoded protein is CASSPWTSGRATVYNEQFF.

This chain uses TRBV5-1 with TRBJ1-3; TRBD1 matches at 7 bases. The CDR3 extends over 14 amino acids. The V gene end was trimmed by 4 bases and the J gene end by 4 bases; junction bases not matched to a gene: 5. From germline, CDR1 is SGHRS and CDR2 YFSETQ. CDR3 in amino acids: CASSPGQVGNTIYF. In nucleotides, the CDR3 is TGCGCCAGCAGCCCCGGACAGGTGGGAAACACCATATATTTT.

This chain connects TRBV10-1 to TRBJ2-3, with D maybe TRBD2 (5 bases). V was pared by 0 bases and J by 6 bases, with 7 bases between. CDR3 length: 13 amino acids. Germline V gene lookup returns CDR1 WNHNN and CDR2 SYGVQD (reference sequence). The CDR3 spells CASSESIADTQYF. Written as DNA, the CDR3 is TGCGCCAGCAGTGAGTCGATAGCGGATACGCAGTATTTT.

The V call is TRBV6-5, the J call TRBJ1-3; TRBD1 might be the D (5 bases). The ends were cut back, 0 bases at V and 2 bases at J, with 8 bases in the middle. Germline-derived CDR1 and CDR2 are MNHEY and SVGAGI. CDR3 length: 15 residues. The CDR3: CASSYSKGAGNTIYF. The CDR3 region has the DNA TGTGCCAGCAGTTACTCGAAAGGGGCTGGAAACACCATATATTTT.

This chain links TRBV9 with TRBJ2-5, with 11 nucleotides matching TRBD2. Per germline, CDR1 SGDLS and CDR2 YYNGEE. V dropped 0 bases and J dropped 2; count of bases not matched to a gene: 6. This CDR3 is 17 amino acids long. The CDR3 region is CASSVGLAGRGQETQYF. DNA for the CDR3: TGTGCCAGCAGCGTAGGACTAGCGGGACGGGGGCAAGAGACCCAGTACTTC.

Comment on this clone: Other nucleotide sequences from this sample produce the same CDR3. The chain combines TRBV2 with TRBJ2-2; possible D gene TRBD1, 6 bases. V lost 5 bases to trimming and J lost 0 bases, with 10 bases between them. The CDR3 is 15 amino acids. In germline, CDR1 is SNHLY, CDR2 FYNNEI. CDR3 protein: CASSPRGSNTGELFF. In DNA, the CDR3 is TGTGCCAGCAGTCCCAGGGGATCGAACACCGGGGAGCTGTTTTTT.

The gene calls are TRBV11-2 and TRBJ2-3; D ambiguous. In germline, CDR1 is SGHAT, CDR2 FQNNGV. Trimming removed 0 bases from V and 6 bases from J, with 10 bases in between. The CDR3 is 14 residues long. The DNA for the CDR3 is TGTGCCAGCAGCTTAGACAGGTGGTCGGATACGCAGTATTTT. Its translation is CASSLDRWSDTQYF.

V and J are TRBV2 and TRBJ2-1; D is ambiguous. The CDR3 has 11 residues. Germline V gives CDR1 SNHLY, CDR2 FYNNEI. V lost 9 bases to trimming and J lost 7 bases, with 10 bases between them. The CDR3 DNA follows: TGTGCCAGTCTCTTTGTAAATGAGCAGTTCTTC. It translates to CASLFVNEQFF.

The rearrangement uses TRBV3-1 (or the pseudogene TRBV3-2) and TRBJ2-7; 14 bases match TRBD2. Germline CDR1 is LGHDT and CDR2 is YNNKEL (reference sequence). Trimming removed 0 bases from V and 6 bases from J; junction bases left unmatched: 10. The CDR3 is 18 amino acids. The CDR3 is CASSQEFGLAGGRGEQYF. The DNA of the CDR3 is TGTGCCAGCAGCCAAGAGTTCGGACTAGCGGGAGGCCGGGGCGAGCAGTACTTC.

This chain uses TRBV10-1 with TRBJ2-7, with no clear D. The CDR3 length is 13 residues. The ends were cut back, 6 bases at V and 3 bases at J, with 12 bases in the middle. CDR1 and CDR2 (germline): WNHNN, SYGVQD (reference sequence). CDR3 nucleotide sequence: TGCGCCAGCAGCCCCCAGGAATTCTACGAGCAGTACTTC. This sequence encodes CASSPQEFYEQYF.

As DNA, the CDR3 is TGTGCCAGCAGCTCACAGGGTTTGAACACTGAAGCTTTCTTT. Its translation is CASSSQGLNTEAFF. The chain is built from TRBV7-2 and TRBJ1-1; a weak D match, TRBD1 (6 bases). This CDR3 is 14 amino acids long. Germline CDR1 reads SGHTA; CDR2 reads FQGNSA. The V gene lost 4 bases and the J gene lost 0 bases, with 9 bases spanning the gap. Based on the CDR3 plus reference TRBV7-2 and TRBJ1-1, the full variable domain is GAGVSQSPSNKVTEKGKDVELRCDPISGHTALYWYRQSLGQGLEFLIYFQGNSAPDKSGLPSDRFSAERTGGSVSTLTIQRTQQEDSAVYLCASSSQGLNTEAFFGQGTRLTVV.

The chain couples TRBV19 to TRBJ2-3; D might be TRBD2 (7 bases). Deletions cut 6 bases from V and 5 bases from J, with 18 bases between. Germline-derived CDR1 and CDR2 are LNHDA and SQIVND (reference sequence). This CDR3 region has 15 residues. CDR3 amino acids: CASSPRAGAEDTQYF. CDR3 bases: TGTGCCAGTAGCCCTAGGGCGGGGGCGGAAGATACGCAGTATTTT.

In this sample, this clone turned up once. The chain joins TRBV5-8 to TRBJ2-7, with TRBD2 matching 15 bases. V was pared by 0 bases and J by 2 bases, with 6 bases of the junction left unmatched. Germline V lookup: CDR1 SGHTS, CDR2 YDEGEE. The CDR3 has 18 residues. This CDR3 is CASSLVAGLAGGAYEQYF. The CDR3 DNA reads TGTGCCAGCAGCTTGGTCGCGGGACTAGCGGGAGGTGCCTACGAGCAGTACTTC.

This chain joins TRBV6-2 or TRBV6-3 and TRBJ2-7; D is unclear. The CDR3 contains 13 residues. Germline CDR1 reads MNHEY; CDR2 reads SVGEGT. V lost 2 bases and J lost 0, with 5 bases in between. Written as DNA, the CDR3 is TGTGCCAGCAGTTACCCGAGCTCCTACGAGCAGTACTTC. Translating gives CASSYPSSYEQYF.

The chain is built from TRBV4-2 and TRBJ2-2, with D possibly being TRBD2 (6 bases). The CDR3 has 17 amino acids. In germline, CDR1 is LGHNA, CDR2 YNFKEQ. Trimming took off 4 bases at V and 3 bases at J, with 18 bases between the two ends. CDR3 region: CASSRQPGGSDTGELFF. The CDR3 DNA reads as TGTGCCAGCAGCCGCCAACCAGGAGGGAGCGACACCGGGGAGCTGTTTTTT.

The V call is TRBV6-5, the J call TRBJ2-3; 8 bases line up with TRBD1. The CDR3 contains 13 residues. With 6 bases clipped from V and 2 bases from J, the junction kept 1 base outside the gene matches. Looked up from germline, CDR1 is MNHEY and CDR2 is SVGAGI. The CDR3 reads CASRDRATDTQYF. The CDR3 coding sequence is TGTGCCAGCAGGGACAGGGCCACAGATACGCAGTATTTT.

The chain links TRBV4-1 to TRBJ2-7, with D unresolved. Germline V lookup: CDR1 MGHRA, CDR2 YSYEKL. The CDR3 length is 13 residues. With 1 base removed from V and 3 bases from J, the gap between germline ends came to 7 bases. CDR3 residues: CASSQVGLYEQYF. CDR3 nucleotide sequence: TGCGCCAGCAGCCAAGTTGGGCTCTACGAGCAGTACTTC.

This chain joins TRBV19 and TRBJ1-5, with D maybe TRBD1 (6 bases). The CDR3 totals 15 residues. Germline V CDR1 and CDR2: LNHDA, SQIVND (reference sequence). V lost 4 bases and J lost 3, with 13 bases in between. This CDR3 is CASSTGQSHNQPQHF. CDR3 nucleotides: TGTGCCAGTAGTACCGGACAGTCTCACAATCAGCCCCAGCATTTT. Full variable domain (missing parts from reference TRBV19 and TRBJ1-5): DGGITQSPKYLFRKEGQNVTLSCEQNLNHDAMYWYRQDPGQGLRLIYYSQIVNDFQKGDIAEGYSVSREKKESFPLTVTSAQKNPTAFYLCASSTGQSHNQPQHFGDGTRLSIL.

The chain has TRBV5-6 and TRBJ1-2; D may be TRBD1 (6 bases). CDR1 and CDR2 (germline): SGHDT, YYEEEE. V was clipped by 7 bases and J by 4 bases, with 11 bases between them. The CDR3 sequence is 12 residues long. In nucleotides, the CDR3 is TGTGCCAGCCTAGGGGGGGGCTATGGCTACACCTTC. It translates to CASLGGGYGYTF.